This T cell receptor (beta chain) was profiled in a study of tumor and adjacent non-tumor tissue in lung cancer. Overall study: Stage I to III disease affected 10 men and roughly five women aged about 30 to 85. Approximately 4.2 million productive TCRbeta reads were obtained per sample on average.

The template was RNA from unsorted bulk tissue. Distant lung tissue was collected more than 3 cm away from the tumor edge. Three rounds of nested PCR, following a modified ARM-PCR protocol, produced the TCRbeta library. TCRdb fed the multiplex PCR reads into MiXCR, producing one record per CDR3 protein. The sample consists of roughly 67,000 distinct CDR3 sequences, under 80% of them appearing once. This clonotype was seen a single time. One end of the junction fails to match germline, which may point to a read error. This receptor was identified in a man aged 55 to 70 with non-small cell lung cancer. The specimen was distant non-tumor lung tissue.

CDR3 sequence (DNA): TGTGCAAGCAGGAAGAGCGTCGACGGGGAGCTGTTTTTT. Protein sequence: CASRKSVDGELFF. The gene calls are TRBV6-5 and TRBJ2-2; D is unresolved. Looked up from germline, CDR1 is MNHEY and CDR2 is SVGAGI. There are 13 residues in the CDR3.